These 9 T cell receptor beta chains came from one sample sequenced in a study of early T cells in non-severe SARS-CoV-2 infection. TCRdb re-derived calls from the 5' RACE reads in MiXCR, one entry per CDR3 protein. The profile shows 80,000 to 95,000 distinct CDR3 sequences, approximately 15% of them singletons. The material sequenced was whole blood. The receptors stem from an adult who was a healthcare worker with PCR-confirmed SARS-CoV-2 infection or an uninfected control (not recorded which).

This clonotype was found a few times. This sequence joins TRBV27 and TRBJ1-5; possibly TRBD1 for D (5 bases). Germline V gene lookup returns CDR1 MNHEY and CDR2 SMNVEV (reference sequence). V lost 3 bases to trimming and J lost 0 bases, with 9 bases between them. This CDR3 spans 15 amino acids. CDR3: CASSFGGYSNQPQHF. In nucleotides, the CDR3 is TGTGCCAGCAGTTTTGGGGGATATAGCAATCAGCCCCAGCATTTT.

This clonotype has a handful of counts. The chain carries TRBV20-1 and TRBJ1-2, with D unresolved. Germline loops: CDR1 DFQATT, CDR2 SNEGSKA (reference sequence). Trimming removed 3 bases from V and 7 bases from J, with 12 bases in between. This CDR3 contains 12 residues. The CDR3 DNA follows: TGCAGTGCTAGTGGGTTTCGGTCTGGCTACACCTTC. Its protein product is CSASGFRSGYTF.

The chain joins TRBV5-5 to TRBJ1-3; D gene ambiguous. In germline, CDR1 is SGHKS, CDR2 YYEKEE (reference sequence). V lost 1 base and J 6 bases, leaving 14 bases between the germline ends. This CDR3 is built from 15 residues. CDR3 amino acids: CASSLRGSTENTIYF. The CDR3 region has the DNA TGTGCCAGCAGCTTGCGAGGGTCGACGGAAAACACCATATATTTT. Full variable domain (outside the CDR3, taken from reference TRBV5-5 and TRBJ1-3): DAGVTQSPTHLIKTRGQQVTLRCSPISGHKSVSWYQQVLGQGPQFIFQYYEKEERGRGNFPDRFSARQFPNYSSELNVNALLLGDSALYLCASSLRGSTENTIYFGEGSWLTVV.

This clonotype was observed a few times. The rearrangement uses TRBV5-4 and TRBJ1-2; 7 bases map to TRBD1. This CDR3 has 15 amino acids. Germline assignment: CDR1 SGHNT and CDR2 YYREEE (reference sequence). Germline trimming cut 0 bases from V and 5 bases from J; bases unmatched to any gene: 7. The CDR3 DNA is TGTGCCAGCAGCTTGGTAGGGGGCGATGGATATGGCTACACCTTC. The encoded protein is CASSLVGGDGYGYTF.

V and J are TRBV12-3 or TRBV12-4 and TRBJ2-4; maybe TRBD2 (6 bases). V lost 6 bases and J 10 bases, leaving 13 bases between the germline ends. The length of the CDR3 is 12 residues. The DNA of the CDR3 is TGTGCCAGCAGCACCGGGAGCCGGATTCAGTACTTC. Translated, it gives CASSTGSRIQYF.

This clonotype appeared once. This rearrangement joins TRBV12-3 or TRBV12-4 to TRBJ1-1; tentative D call: TRBD1 (5 bases). The CDR3 covers 14 residues. V was shortened by 3 bases and J by 1 base, with 9 bases between the two germline ends. The chain's CDR3 is CASSFAGGNTEAFF. In DNA form, the CDR3 reads TGTGCCAGCAGTTTCGCGGGGGGGAACACTGAAGCTTTCTTT.

The rearrangement joins TRBV6-5 to TRBJ1-5; 9 nucleotides match TRBD1. V shed 6 bases and J 7 bases; nucleotides not matched to a gene: 4. CDR1 is MNHEY and CDR2 is SVGAGI in the germline V gene. This CDR3 contains 13 residues. CDR3 sequence: CASSAGTGQPQHF. CDR3 DNA: TGTGCCAGCAGCGCCGGGACAGGGCAGCCCCAGCATTTT.

The chain recombines TRBV12-3 or TRBV12-4 with TRBJ1-6; D gene uncertain. The V and J ends lost 4 bases and 6 bases respectively, with 4 bases between them. The CDR3 length is 12 residues. This CDR3 reads CASSSLNSPLHF. CDR3 coding DNA: TGTGCCAGCAGTTCACTTAATTCACCCCTCCACTTT.

The chain uses TRBV27 and TRBJ2-3; TRBD1 matches 8 bases. Germline CDR1 MNHEY, CDR2 SMNVEV (reference sequence). The V gene end was trimmed by 6 bases and the J gene end by 0 bases; junction bases not matched to a gene: 8. The CDR3 is made up of 16 amino acids. The CDR3 DNA reads TGTGCCAGCAGCATACAGGGGGACAAAAGCACAGATACGCAGTATTTT. Translating it yields CASSIQGDKSTDTQYF.